The 11 T cell receptor beta chains given below trace back to one sample, sequenced in a study of shared clonotypes between healthy human individuals. The assay was immunoSEQ multiplex PCR, and TCRdb's table has in-frame clones only and misses some. The data hold more than 2 million clones, with nearly 97% observed a single time. Material: naive CD4+ T cells sorted from blood. Indicated subset: CD45RA+ positively selected. The receptors come from a man in his late teens or twenties in good health.

This clone was picked up one time. The gene calls are TRBV15 and TRBJ2-1; D is perhaps TRBD2 (6 bases). The V end was cut by 1 base, the J end by 0 bases, with 19 bases between. Germline values: CDR1 LNHNV, CDR2 YYDKDF (reference sequence). The CDR3 runs to 19 residues. The CDR3 DNA follows: TGTGCCACCAGCAGAGTAGGCTTTATCGGGGGAGGCTCCTACAATGAGCAGTTCTTC. This translates into CATSRVGFIGGGSYNEQFF.

The genes are TRBV6-5 and TRBJ2-7, with D perhaps TRBD2 (5 bases). The CDR3 covers 13 residues. The V gene's germline CDR1 is MNHEY and CDR2 SVGAGI. V dropped 5 bases and J dropped 2 bases, with 10 bases sitting between them. The CDR3 is CASSRPGAYEQYF. The CDR3 region has the DNA TGTGCCAGCAGTCGTCCCGGGGCCTACGAGCAGTACTTC.

CDR3 amino acids: CASSSTGRHFDYGYTF. CDR3 bases: TGTGCCAGCAGTTCGACAGGGAGACACTTCGATTATGGCTACACCTTC. This sequence joins TRBV2 and TRBJ1-2, with 7 positions matching TRBD1. The germline CDR1 and CDR2 sequences are SNHLY and FYNNEI. The V and J ends lost 5 bases and 5 bases, in that order; junction bases with no gene match: 14. This CDR3 spans 16 amino acids. Drawing the rest from reference TRBV2 and TRBJ1-2, the complete variable domain is EPEVTQTPSHQVTQMGQEVILRCVPISNHLYFYWYRQILGQKVEFLVSFYNNEISEKSEIFDDQFSVERPDGSNFTLKIRSTKLEDSAMYFCASSSTGRHFDYGYTFGSGTRLTVV.

V and J are TRBV4-1 and TRBJ1-3, with no clear D. V lost 1 base, J lost 2 bases, and 9 bases lay in between. The CDR3 is 15 amino acids. Germline CDR1 reads MGHRA; CDR2 reads YSYEKL. In nucleotides, the CDR3 is TGCGCCAGCAGCCAAGGGGCTGGGGCTGGAAACACCATATATTTT. Its translation: CASSQGAGAGNTIYF.

The J gene is TRBJ2-3, the V gene TRBV5-8; no definite D call. CDR3 size: 15 residues. The V gene's germline CDR1 is SGHTS and CDR2 YDEGEE. V lost 0 bases, J lost 7 bases, and 15 bases lay in between. The CDR3 here is CASSLGRPSFNTQYF. CDR3 DNA: TGTGCCAGCAGCTTGGGCAGGCCTTCCTTTAATACGCAGTATTTT.

V usage is TRBV29-1 and J usage is TRBJ2-7; D may correspond to TRBD1 or TRBD2 (5 bases each). V shed 6 bases and J shed 5 bases, with 17 bases lying between them. CDR1 is SQVTM and CDR2 is ANQGSEA in the germline V gene. The CDR3 loop spans 13 amino acids. The CDR3 DNA sequence: TGCAGCGTAGGGGACGGCCATTGGAACGAGCAGTACTTC. Encoded protein: CSVGDGHWNEQYF.

The rearrangement joins TRBV6-5 to TRBJ1-2, with D maybe TRBD1 (6 bases). Germline CDR1 is MNHEY and CDR2 is SVGAGI. Trimming shortened V by 7 bases and J by 5 bases, and 17 bases separated the two germline ends. The CDR3 runs 14 residues. DNA for the CDR3: TGTGCCAGCACCCGGGGGGGGCTAGAGTATGGCTACACCTTC. Protein product: CASTRGGLEYGYTF.

The chain is built from TRBV6-6 and TRBJ1-6, with TRBD1 as a possible D gene (5 bases). Germline CDR1 is MNHNY and CDR2 is SVGAGI (reference sequence). This CDR3 is built from 15 residues. Trimming shortened V by 7 bases and J by 7 bases, and 17 bases separated the two germline ends. The chain's CDR3 is CASINRRTDNSPLHF. CDR3 bases: TGTGCCAGCATCAACAGGAGGACCGACAATTCACCCCTCCACTTT.

V is TRBV1 and J is TRBJ1-6. TRBV1 is annotated as a pseudogene. This CDR3 region has 16 residues. The CDR3 DNA follows: TGCACCAGCAGCCAAGGCCGGGACGCCTATAATTCACCCCTCCACTTT. This sequence encodes CTSSQGRDAYNSPLHF.

The CDR3 bases are TGTGCCAGCAGTTCCACAGGGGGCTCTAACACTGAAGCTTTCTTT. It translates to CASSSTGGSNTEAFF. V usage is TRBV6-1 and J usage is TRBJ1-1, with 9 bases aligning to TRBD1. The CDR3 spans 15 residues. With V trimmed by 5 bases and J by 2 bases, 6 bases remained unmatched. Germline lookup yields CDR1 MNHNS and CDR2 SASEGT.

V usage is TRBV11-1 and J usage is TRBJ2-1; no firm D call. CDR3 length: 14 amino acids. Germline V CDR1 and CDR2: SGHAT, FQDESV (reference sequence). The V gene lost 2 bases and the J gene lost 4 bases, with 9 bases spanning the gap. CDR3 sequence: CASSLRIVYNEQFF. The CDR3 nucleotides read TGTGCCAGCAGCTTACGTATTGTTTACAATGAGCAGTTCTTC.